Shown below are 25 T cell receptor beta chains from a single sample sequenced in a study of T cells after yellow fever vaccination. TCRdb recomputed calls from the 5' RACE reads with MiXCR, one row per CDR3 protein. This table has some 670,000 distinct CDR3 sequences, 9% to 15% appearing once. The specimen was PBMCs, collected on the day of the yellow fever booster vaccination. The receptors come from a man aged 30-40 years who received the YFV17D yellow fever vaccine.

The rearrangement uses TRBV7-9 and TRBJ1-1, with D possibly matching TRBD1 (5 bases). Per germline, CDR1 SEHNR and CDR2 FQNEAQ (reference sequence). Trimming pared 1 base from V and 3 bases from J, leaving 12 bases between. CDR3 length equals 15 residues. The CDR3 protein is CASSLGAGKDTEAFF. In DNA, the CDR3 is TGTGCCAGCAGCTTAGGTGCAGGGAAGGACACTGAAGCTTTCTTT.

This clonotype was observed a handful of times. CDR3 DNA sequence: TGTGCCAGCACGCCAGGACGAAGATACAATGAGCAGTTCTTC. This gives the protein CASTPGRRYNEQFF. V usage is TRBV6-2 or TRBV6-3 and J usage is TRBJ2-1; unclear D gene. The CDR3 is 14 residues long. The V gene's germline CDR1 is MNHEY and CDR2 SVGEGT. V was trimmed by 7 bases and J by 4 bases, leaving 14 bases between them.

This clonotype was counted a few times. V and J are TRBV19 and TRBJ2-4; the match to TRBD2 covers 7 bases. The CDR3 has 16 residues. In germline, CDR1 is LNHDA, CDR2 SQIVND (reference sequence). Losses at the gene ends were 5 bases for V and 0 bases for J; bases not matched to a gene: 7. CDR3 in amino acids: CASSGGTTLAKNIQYF. CDR3 coding DNA: TGTGCCAGTAGTGGAGGGACTACTTTAGCCAAAAACATTCAGTACTTC.

The rearrangement links TRBV7-7 to TRBJ2-5; 7 bases are a match to TRBD2. From germline, CDR1 is SSHAT and CDR2 FNYEAQ (reference sequence). The CDR3 contains 17 residues. Trimming cost V 1 base and J 5 bases; bases outside gene matches: 13. The CDR3 loop reads CASSLGALASGRETQYF. CDR3 sequence (DNA): TGTGCCAGCAGCTTAGGGGCCCTCGCTAGCGGCCGGGAGACCCAGTACTTC.

This chain joins TRBV7-9 and TRBJ2-2; 9 nucleotides match TRBD2. V shed 5 bases, J shed 6 bases, and the junction held 10 bases outside the gene matches. The germline V gene has CDR1 SEHNR and CDR2 FQNEAQ (reference sequence). The CDR3 has 16 amino acids. The CDR3 region is CASSGIAGVVSGELFF. Here the CDR3 DNA reads TGTGCCAGCAGCGGGATAGCGGGAGTTGTTTCCGGGGAGCTGTTTTTT.

The V call is TRBV6-1, the J call TRBJ2-7; TRBD2 matches at 13 bases. V lost 2 bases, J lost 3 bases, and 1 base stayed unmatched. Germline CDR1 is MNHNS and CDR2 is SASEGT. The CDR3 runs 15 residues. The CDR3 is CASSERLAGGYEQYF. In nucleotides, the CDR3 is TGTGCCAGCAGTGAAAGACTAGCGGGGGGCTACGAGCAGTACTTC.

This chain links TRBV20-1 with TRBJ2-2, with D unresolved. Trimming removed 3 bases from V and 6 bases from J, with 8 bases in between. CDR3 length equals 12 residues. Germline assignment: CDR1 DFQATT and CDR2 SNEGSKA (reference sequence). Here the CDR3 DNA reads TGCAGTGCTAGCAGTACCGCCGGGGAGCTGTTTTTT. This gives the protein CSASSTAGELFF.

This clonotype was seen only a few times. The gene calls are TRBV5-1 and TRBJ1-1; D is perhaps TRBD1 (6 bases). The CDR3 runs to 17 residues. Germline V lookup: CDR1 SGHRS, CDR2 YFSETQ. With 1 base removed from V and 2 bases from J, the gap between germline ends came to 18 bases. The CDR3 DNA follows: TGCGCCAGCAGCTTGCGTGGGGGCGGGGGTACCAACACTGAAGCTTTCTTT. Residues: CASSLRGGGGTNTEAFF.

The sample holds a few counts of this clonotype. V usage is TRBV20-1 and J usage is TRBJ1-6; perhaps TRBD1 as D (6 bases). The length of the CDR3 is 12 residues. CDR1 and CDR2 (germline): DFQATT, SNEGSKA (reference sequence). Trimming took 6 bases from V and 8 from J, leaving 11 bases between them. CDR3: CSARDTHSPLHF. CDR3 sequence (DNA): TGCAGTGCAAGGGACACGCATTCACCCCTCCACTTT.

This clonotype has more than one count but fewer than ten. V and J are TRBV14 and TRBJ2-2; possible D gene TRBD2, 6 bases. Trimming stripped 4 bases from V and 7 bases from J, with 16 bases between. Germline loops: CDR1 SGHDN, CDR2 FVKESK. This CDR3 has 15 residues. The CDR3 spells CASSPGDGRVGELFF. In nucleotides, the CDR3 is TGTGCCAGCAGCCCGGGGGACGGCCGAGTCGGGGAGCTGTTTTTT.

This clonotype was detected only a few times. V is TRBV10-3 and J is TRBJ2-5, with TRBD1 matching 10 bases. CDR3 length: 16 amino acids. Trimming took 4 bases from V and 1 from J; bases not matched to a gene: 6. CDR1 and CDR2 (germline): ENHRY, SYGVKD. The CDR3 region is CAISAGTGASQETQYF. The CDR3 region has the DNA TGTGCCATCAGTGCCGGGACAGGGGCTTCCCAAGAGACCCAGTACTTC.

This clonotype was recorded a few times. This chain joins TRBV10-3 and TRBJ2-7, with D perhaps TRBD2 (6 bases). The V end lost 3 bases, the J end lost 7 bases, and 16 bases lay between the germline ends. Germline-derived CDR1 and CDR2 are ENHRY and SYGVKD. This CDR3 spans 14 amino acids. CDR3 sequence reads: CAISEGGLGREQYF. CDR3 nucleotide sequence: TGTGCCATCAGTGAAGGAGGGTTGGGCAGGGAGCAGTACTTC.

The J gene is TRBJ2-1, the V gene TRBV7-9; 9 nucleotides agree with TRBD2. V shed 10 bases, J shed 8 bases, and the junction held 9 bases outside the gene matches. The germline V gene encodes CDR1 SEHNR and CDR2 FQNEAQ (reference sequence). The CDR3 runs to 13 residues. The CDR3: CAIAASGTDEQFF. The CDR3 DNA follows: TGTGCCATCGCCGCTAGCGGGACCGATGAGCAGTTCTTC.

The chain combines TRBV12-3 or TRBV12-4 with TRBJ1-2; no firm D call. The CDR3 is made up of 13 amino acids. V was clipped by 3 bases and J by 4 bases, with 9 bases between them. CDR3 DNA sequence: TGTGCCAGCAGTTTCAGGAAGGGCTATGGCTACACCTTC. Translated, it gives CASSFRKGYGYTF.

This clonotype turned up a few times. This sequence joins TRBV10-3 and TRBJ2-7; D remains unclear. Germline V CDR1 and CDR2: ENHRY, SYGVKD. V was pared by 8 bases and J by 5 bases, with 13 bases between. The CDR3 covers 12 residues. In DNA form, the CDR3 reads TGTGCCATCGCGGACCAGGCCGACGAGCAGTACTTC. It codes for CAIADQADEQYF.

The chain combines TRBV7-9 with TRBJ1-2, with a possible D match to TRBD1 (6 bases). V was pared by 5 bases and J by 4 bases, with 14 bases between. The CDR3 is 14 residues long. Germline loops: CDR1 SEHNR, CDR2 FQNEAQ (reference sequence). The CDR3 reads CASSVRTDGYGYTF. In DNA, the CDR3 is TGTGCCAGCAGCGTCAGGACAGACGGCTATGGCTACACCTTC.

This chain uses TRBV20-1 with TRBJ2-3; D may be TRBD1 (9 bases). Germline values: CDR1 DFQATT, CDR2 SNEGSKA (reference sequence). The CDR3 is 17 amino acids. Trimming took 5 bases from V and 1 from J, leaving 22 bases between them. CDR3 sequence: CSAFTGGTSGGTDTQYF. The CDR3 DNA is TGCAGTGCTTTTACAGGGGGCACTAGCGGCGGCACAGATACGCAGTATTTT.

This clonotype occurred a few times. The rearrangement links TRBV3-1 to TRBJ1-5; D not resolved. The CDR3 extends over 14 amino acids. From germline, CDR1 is LGHDT and CDR2 YNNKEL (reference sequence). V gave up 1 base and J gave up 2 bases, with 6 bases separating them. The CDR3, as DNA: TGTGCCAGCAGCCAAGGGGTCGGCAATCAGCCCCAGCATTTT. The encoded protein is CASSQGVGNQPQHF.

The J gene is TRBJ2-3, the V gene TRBV5-4, with D possibly TRBD1 on 6 matching bases. The CDR3 totals 15 residues. V was pared by 4 bases and J by 2 bases, with 14 bases between. CDR1 is SGHNT and CDR2 is YYREEE in the germline V gene (reference sequence). The CDR3 DNA reads TGTGCCAGCAGCAGGCCGGGACACAACACAGATACGCAGTATTTT. Translation gives CASSRPGHNTDTQYF.

The chain carries TRBV20-1 and TRBJ2-3; 9 bases align to TRBD1. Trimming took 5 bases from V and 1 from J; bases not matched to a gene: 4. The CDR3 extends over 14 amino acids. Germline V gene data show CDR1 as DFQATT and CDR2 as SNEGSKA (reference sequence). CDR3 amino acids: CSAVRDRGTDTQYF. The CDR3 nucleotides read TGCAGTGCTGTCCGGGACAGGGGCACAGATACGCAGTATTTT.

A few counts support this clonotype. The CDR3 protein is CASSPPAGREYF. In DNA, the CDR3 is TGTGCCAGCTCACCACCGGCAGGGAGGGAGTACTTC. The chain links TRBV18 to TRBJ2-7, with TRBD2 identical over 7 bases. This CDR3 spans 12 amino acids. CDR1 and CDR2 from the germline V gene are KGHSH and LQKENI. V lost 0 bases and J lost 11; bases outside the gene matches: 4.

This clonotype has ten or more counts. V and J are TRBV7-2 and TRBJ2-1; D uncertain. In germline, CDR1 is SGHTA, CDR2 FQGNSA. The CDR3 runs 11 residues. Trimming left V 4 bases short and J 5 bases short, with 3 bases between. The CDR3 region is CASSSNNEQFF. CDR3 nucleotides: TGTGCCAGCAGCTCGAACAATGAGCAGTTCTTC.

This sequence joins TRBV2 and TRBJ2-3; a possible D gene is TRBD1 (6 bases). Trimming took off 4 bases at V and 5 bases at J, with 13 bases between the two ends. The CDR3 is made up of 14 amino acids. CDR1 is SNHLY and CDR2 is FYNNEI in the germline V gene. The CDR3 sequence is CASSGTRGEDTQYF. The CDR3 region has the DNA TGTGCCAGCAGTGGAACCAGGGGAGAAGATACGCAGTATTTT.

In this sample, this clonotype turned up a few times. The V call is TRBV5-1, the J call TRBJ1-1, with D perhaps TRBD1 (6 bases). Germline V gene lookup returns CDR1 SGHRS and CDR2 YFSETQ. Trimming removed 4 bases from V and 4 bases from J, with 8 bases in between. The CDR3 length is 12 residues. In nucleotides, the CDR3 is TGCGCCAGCAGCCCGGGGGCCACTGAAGCTTTCTTT. Translation gives CASSPGATEAFF.

This clonotype was detected only a few times. The rearrangement uses TRBV4-3 and TRBJ2-7; tentative D call: TRBD2 (5 bases). The CDR3 has 15 amino acids. Germline V gives CDR1 LGHNA, CDR2 YSLEER. V was pared by 1 base and J by 3 bases, with 13 bases between. CDR3 region: CASSQGLTGSYEQYF. Here the CDR3 DNA reads TGCGCCAGCAGCCAAGGGTTAACGGGAAGCTACGAGCAGTACTTC.